The next 11 T cell receptor beta chains were all read from a single sample in a study of immune cell composition in non-small cell lung cancer. The assay was immunoSEQ multiplex PCR, and TCRdb's table has in-frame clones only and misses some. The sample comprises some 6,600 clones, approximately 80% of which are singletons, and around 8.6% rests with the top ten. Normal lung was taken at the farthest possible site, at least 3 cm from tumour. Source material: non-adjacent lung tissue. The receptors were gathered from a human donor with non-small cell lung cancer.

The rearrangement links TRBV2 to TRBJ1-1, with D perhaps matching TRBD1 (6 bases). There are 14 residues in the CDR3. Trimming stripped 6 bases from V and 0 bases from J, with 11 bases between. In germline, CDR1 is SNHLY, CDR2 FYNNEI. CDR3 in DNA: TGTGCCAGCAGCGTCGACAGGATGAACACTGAAGCTTTCTTT. Residues: CASSVDRMNTEAFF.

The rearrangement links TRBV28 to TRBJ2-7; D might be TRBD2 (6 bases). The CDR3 totals 14 residues. The V gene's germline CDR1 is MDHEN and CDR2 SYDVKM. V was clipped by 6 bases and J by 0 bases, with 12 bases between them. The CDR3 loop reads CASSPSGLSYEQYF. Here the CDR3 DNA reads TGTGCCAGCAGCCCGAGCGGGCTCTCCTACGAGCAGTACTTC.

This clone was observed a single time. The V and J genes are TRBV7-2 and TRBJ1-2; D ambiguous. The germline gives CDR1 SGHTA, CDR2 FQGNSA. V was shortened by 1 base and J by 4 bases, with 7 bases between the two germline ends. This CDR3 has 13 residues. CDR3 in DNA: TGTGCCAGCAGCTTAGGTTCGGGCTATGGCTACACCTTC. Amino acid sequence: CASSLGSGYGYTF. Looking up the rest from reference TRBV7-2 and TRBJ1-2 gives the full variable domain: GAGVSQSPSNKVTEKGKDVELRCDPISGHTALYWYRQSLGQGLEFLIYFQGNSAPDKSGLPSDRFSAERTGGSVSTLTIQRTQQEDSAVYLCASSLGSGYGYTFGSGTRLTVV.

This clone was recorded once. This chain connects TRBV27 to TRBJ2-2, with D possibly being TRBD1 (6 bases). CDR3 size: 12 residues. V was clipped by 6 bases and J by 7 bases, with 9 bases between them. In germline, CDR1 is MNHEY, CDR2 SMNVEV (reference sequence). The CDR3 reads CASRTGYGELFF. Written as DNA, the CDR3 is TGTGCCAGCAGAACAGGGTACGGGGAGCTGTTTTTT.

This clone was seen just once. V is TRBV2 and J is TRBJ2-1, with 16 bases identical to TRBD2. CDR1 and CDR2 from the germline V gene are SNHLY and FYNNEI. The junction had 4 bases not matched to a gene; V was cut back by 7 bases and J by 4 bases. CDR3 size: 16 residues. The CDR3 region is CASMGLAGGRYNEQFF. Written as DNA, the CDR3 is TGTGCCAGCATGGGACTAGCGGGAGGGCGGTACAATGAGCAGTTCTTC. Filled out from reference TRBV2 and TRBJ2-1, the complete variable domain reads EPEVTQTPSHQVTQMGQEVILRCVPISNHLYFYWYRQILGQKVEFLVSFYNNEISEKSEIFDDQFSVERPDGSNFTLKIRSTKLEDSAMYFCASMGLAGGRYNEQFFGPGTRLTVL.

The chain has TRBV29-1 and TRBJ2-5; D is possibly TRBD2 (5 bases). Germline CDR1 reads SQVTM; CDR2 reads ANQGSEA. The CDR3 length is 13 residues. V was clipped by 8 bases and J by 1 base, with 14 bases between them. CDR3 nucleotides: TGCAGCTCCGGGGAGCGGCGCCAAGAGACCCAGTACTTC. The encoded protein is CSSGERRQETQYF. Supplemented by reference TRBV29-1 and TRBJ2-5, the full variable domain reads SAVISQKPSRDICQRGTSLTIQCQVDSQVTMMFWYRQQPGQSLTLIATANQGSEATYESGFVIDKFPISRPNLTFSTLTVSNMSPEDSSIYLCSSGERRQETQYFGPGTRLLVL.

This clone rates as medium-sized. The CDR3 DNA reads TGTGCCAGCAGCTTGGCTCCAGGTGGTGAGCAGTTCTTC. Protein sequence: CASSLAPGGEQFF. V and J are TRBV5-4 and TRBJ2-1; D is unclear. V was cut by 0 bases and J by 9 bases, with 10 bases left in between. Per the germline V gene, CDR1 is SGHNT and CDR2 is YYREEE (reference sequence). CDR3 length: 13 residues. Complete variable domain (other parts from reference TRBV5-4 and TRBJ2-1): ETGVTQSPTHLIKTRGQQVTLRCSSQSGHNTVSWYQQALGQGPQFIFQYYREEENGRGNFPPRFSGLQFPNYSSELNVNALELDDSALYLCASSLAPGGEQFFGPGTRLTVL.

There are a few counts of this clone. The J gene is TRBJ1-1, the V gene TRBV5-5; 7 bases match TRBD1. The germline V gene encodes CDR1 SGHKS and CDR2 YYEKEE (reference sequence). The trim removed 3 bases at V and 1 base at J, leaving 12 bases unmatched. The CDR3 contains 17 residues. The CDR3 reads CASSSLTTGTANTEAFF. CDR3 nucleotides: TGTGCCAGCAGCTCACTTACAACCGGGACAGCGAACACTGAAGCTTTCTTT.

The chain uses TRBV11-2 and TRBJ2-3, with 7 bases identical to TRBD1. The CDR3 is 15 amino acids. Unmatched junction bases numbered 5, after V lost 3 bases and J lost 2 bases. Germline CDR1 reads SGHAT; CDR2 reads FQNNGV. CDR3 sequence: CASSLTGTVTDTQYF. The CDR3 bases are TGTGCCAGCAGCTTGACCGGGACAGTCACAGATACGCAGTATTTT. Complete variable domain (other parts from reference TRBV11-2 and TRBJ2-3): EAGVAQSPRYKIIEKRQSVAFWCNPISGHATLYWYQQILGQGPKLLIQFQNNGVVDDSQLPKDRFSAERLKGVDSTLKIQPAKLEDSAVYLCASSLTGTVTDTQYFGPGTRLTVL.

This clone was seen a handful of times. The CDR3 sequence is CAISVSQDYNEQFF. In DNA form, the CDR3 reads TGTGCCATCAGTGTGTCACAGGATTACAATGAGCAGTTCTTC. The chain links TRBV10-3 to TRBJ2-1, with D maybe TRBD1 (5 bases). There are 14 residues in the CDR3. CDR1 is ENHRY and CDR2 is SYGVKD in the germline V gene. Trimming stripped 4 bases from V and 4 bases from J, with 11 bases between.

This sequence joins TRBV5-1 and TRBJ2-5, with a weak D call TRBD2 (5 bases). With 4 bases removed from V and 2 bases from J, the gap between germline ends came to 12 bases. Germline lookup yields CDR1 SGHRS and CDR2 YFSETQ. There are 14 residues in the CDR3. The CDR3 sequence is CASSGLVGQETQYF. CDR3 DNA: TGCGCCAGCAGCGGACTTGTGGGGCAAGAGACCCAGTACTTC.